This TCR beta chain was found in a study of shared clonotypes between healthy human individuals. The data were produced by immunoSEQ multiplex PCR, yet TCRdb's version contains in-frame clones alone and is incomplete. The profile covers 490,000 or so clones, with around 80% appearing a single time and less than 15% taken by the ten largest. The CDR3 sequence is 14 residues long. V lost 4 bases to trimming and J lost 6 bases, with 12 bases between them. Germline CDR1 and CDR2: SGHVS and FNYEAQ. The chain is built from TRBV7-6 and TRBJ2-2; no clear D gene. This sequence originates from a woman aged 40 to 50 in good health. Some clones in this sample may be carry-over from other donors' samples. Material for sequencing was PBMCs. CDR3 residues: CASSSVLRAGELFF. The CDR3 bases are TGTGCCAGCAGCTCCGTCCTCCGGGCCGGGGAGCTGTTTTTT.